These 5 T cell receptor beta chains were sequenced from one sample in a study of T cell responses to AZD1222 COVID-19 vaccine. Only in-frame clones appear in the TCRdb table, and some are missing; sequencing was by immunoSEQ multiplex PCR. The data contain about 150,000 clones, about 90% of them singletons. Sequencing was performed on peripheral blood, taken on day 0 of AZD1222 vaccination. The receptors stem from an adult in good health.

This sequence joins TRBV5-1 and TRBJ1-2; D possibly corresponds to TRBD1 (5 bases). The germline V and J ends were trimmed by 1 base and 8 bases, with 15 bases remaining between them. The germline CDR1 and CDR2 sequences are SGHRS and YFSETQ. This CDR3 is 14 amino acids long. This CDR3 is CASSLFRQGDGYTF. The CDR3 DNA sequence: TGCGCCAGCAGCTTGTTCCGGCAGGGCGACGGCTACACCTTC.

The J gene is TRBJ2-7, the V gene TRBV11-2; no clear D. Germline CDR1 is SGHAT and CDR2 is FQNNGV. The CDR3 is made up of 15 amino acids. V lost 1 base and J lost 2, with 12 bases in between. CDR3 sequence (DNA): TGTGCCAGCAGCTTAGTAGGGCAGGCTACCTACGAGCAGTACTTC. It specifies CASSLVGQATYEQYF.

This rearrangement joins TRBV30 to TRBJ2-7; tentatively, D is TRBD2 (5 bases). CDR3 length: 15 amino acids. The germline CDR1 and CDR2 sequences are GTSNPN and SVGIG (reference sequence). In DNA, the CDR3 is TGTGCAGGTCGGCACGAGGGATCCCTCTCCTACGAGCAGTACTTC. It is translated as CAGRHEGSLSYEQYF. The variable domain in full, completed from reference TRBV30 and TRBJ2-7, reads SQTIHQWPATLVQPVGSPLSLECTVEGTSNPNLYWYRQAAGRGLQLLFYSVGIGQISSEVPQNLSASRPQDRQFILSSKKLLLSDSGFYLCAGRHEGSLSYEQYFGPGTRLTVT.

This chain joins TRBV27 and TRBJ2-3, with 12 bases aligning to TRBD2. Per germline, CDR1 MNHEY and CDR2 SMNVEV (reference sequence). There are 16 residues in the CDR3. J was trimmed by 2 bases and V by 8 bases; bases with no gene match: 8. As DNA, the CDR3 is TGTGCCAGCCGGCTAGCGGGAGGGGGGTTCACAGATACGCAGTATTTT. Protein: CASRLAGGGFTDTQYF.

This clone appeared a single time. At one of its ends the junction is not consistent with the germline gene, which may arise from a read error. The chain joins TRBV7-2 to TRBJ2-5; perhaps D is TRBD1 or TRBD2 (5 bases each). Germline CDR1 and CDR2: SGHTA and FQGNSA. The CDR3 runs to 11 residues. The CDR3 here is CASSSSRDQHF. The CDR3 DNA reads as TGTGCCAGCAGCTCTAGCCGGGACCAGCACTTC.